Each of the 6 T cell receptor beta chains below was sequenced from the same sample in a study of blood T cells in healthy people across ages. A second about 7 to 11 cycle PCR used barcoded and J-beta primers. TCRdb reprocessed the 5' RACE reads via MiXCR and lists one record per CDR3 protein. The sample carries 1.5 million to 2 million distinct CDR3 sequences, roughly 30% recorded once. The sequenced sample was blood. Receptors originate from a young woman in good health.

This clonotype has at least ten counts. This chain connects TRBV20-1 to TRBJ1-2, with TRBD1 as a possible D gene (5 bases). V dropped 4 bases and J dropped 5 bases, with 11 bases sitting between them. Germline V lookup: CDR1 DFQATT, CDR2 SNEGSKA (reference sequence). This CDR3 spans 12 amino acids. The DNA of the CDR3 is TGCAGTGCTAATGCAGGGCTGTATGGCTACACCTTC. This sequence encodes CSANAGLYGYTF.

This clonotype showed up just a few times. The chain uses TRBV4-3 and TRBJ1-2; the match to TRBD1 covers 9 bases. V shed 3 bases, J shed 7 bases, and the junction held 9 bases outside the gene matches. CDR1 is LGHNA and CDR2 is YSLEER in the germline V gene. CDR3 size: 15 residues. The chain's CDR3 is CASSHGTGRASGYTF. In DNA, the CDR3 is TGCGCCAGCAGCCACGGGACAGGGCGTGCGAGTGGCTACACCTTC.

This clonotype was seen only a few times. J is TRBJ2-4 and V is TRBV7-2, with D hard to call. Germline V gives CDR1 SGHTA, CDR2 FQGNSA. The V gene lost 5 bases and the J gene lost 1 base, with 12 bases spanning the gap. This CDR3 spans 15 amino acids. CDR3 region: CASSQQDPAKNIQYF. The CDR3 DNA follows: TGTGCCAGCAGCCAGCAAGACCCGGCCAAAAACATTCAGTACTTC.

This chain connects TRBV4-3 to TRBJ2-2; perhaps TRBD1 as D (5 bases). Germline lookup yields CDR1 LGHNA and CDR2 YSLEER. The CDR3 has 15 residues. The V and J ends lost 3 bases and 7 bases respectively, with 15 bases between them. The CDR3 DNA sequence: TGCGCCAGCAGCCACGGCGCCGCAGGGAACGGGGAGCTGTTTTTT. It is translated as CASSHGAAGNGELFF.

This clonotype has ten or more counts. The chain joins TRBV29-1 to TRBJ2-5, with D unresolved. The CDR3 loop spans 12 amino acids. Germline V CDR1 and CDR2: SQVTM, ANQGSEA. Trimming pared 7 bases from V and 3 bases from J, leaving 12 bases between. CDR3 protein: CSAHRTEETQYF. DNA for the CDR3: TGCAGCGCCCATAGGACGGAAGAGACCCAGTACTTC.

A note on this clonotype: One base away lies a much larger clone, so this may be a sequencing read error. In DNA form, the CDR3 reads TGTGCCAGCAGCTCAGAGGTGGGCGGTATGAAGACCCAGTACTTC. It specifies CASSSEVGGMKTQYF. The V and J genes are TRBV11-2 and TRBJ2-5; D gene ambiguous. V shed 4 bases and J shed 6 bases, with 18 bases lying between them. CDR1 is SGHAT, CDR2 FQNNGV, per germline. The CDR3 has 15 amino acids.